This TCR beta chain is from a study of blood T cell repertoires in COVID-19. About the research overall: Samples of COVID-19 (acute and convalescent) were obtained from the United States, Italy and Spain.

This clone was recorded only once. Per the authors' pipeline: Amplification from reference gene primers served as the basis for estimated nucleated cell counts. This table comes from immunoSEQ multiplex PCR, and its TCRdb copy is limited to in-frame clones, with some not included. V and J calls and clone size are those listed in that table; D and trimming were worked out from the DNA. This table holds about 280,000 clones, more than 75% found once. This CDR3 is 15 amino acids long. J lost 8 bases, V lost 4 bases, and 7 bases had no gene match. CDR1 ENHRY and CDR2 SYGVKD come from the germline V gene. The TCR originated in a woman aged 55-75 years in a cohort exposed to, infected with or recovered from COVID-19 (not recorded which). This sequence joins TRBV10-3 and TRBJ1-6; the match to TRBD1 covers 8 bases. Sequenced material: PBMCs or T cells enriched from blood (not recorded which). CDR3 nucleotide sequence: TGTGCCATCAGTGCGCGGACAGGGAACGATTCACCCCTCCACTTT. Translation: CAISARTGNDSPLHF.